This entry lists 25 T cell receptor beta chains sequenced from one sample in a study of metastatic and nonmetastatic thyroid tumors. Patients underwent thyroid surgery, and none had received any treatment before it. Using MiXCR, TCRdb re-called clones from the PCR reads. Among about 24,000 clones listed, roughly a fifth were seen once. Sequencing was performed on blood. The receptors here all came from a female donor with papillary thyroid cancer or a benign thyroid nodule (not recorded which). Some clones in this sample may be carry-over from other donors' samples.

For this clone: Distinct nucleotide sequences in the sample also encode this CDR3. The chain combines TRBV7-6 with TRBJ2-1, with a weak D call TRBD2 (5 bases). There are 15 residues in the CDR3. V gave up 3 bases and J gave up 2 bases, with 11 bases separating them. Germline V gives CDR1 SGHVS, CDR2 FNYEAQ. CDR3 nucleotides: TGTGCCAGCAGCTTTGTACTAGTACCCTACAATGAGCAGTTCTTC. Residues: CASSFVLVPYNEQFF.

On this clone: A much bigger clone sits one base away, suggesting this may be a read error. The chain has TRBV6-1 and TRBJ2-4, with D tentatively TRBD2 (5 bases). The CDR3 consists of 13 residues. Germline V CDR1 and CDR2: MNHNS, SASEGT. The CDR3 sequence is CANSVEDSNIQYF. The CDR3 nucleotides are TGTGCCAACAGTGTGGAGGATTCGAACATTCAGTACTTC.

This clone has a count of ten or more. This chain uses TRBV5-4 with TRBJ1-6; perhaps TRBD1 as D (5 bases). This CDR3 has 16 amino acids. The germline V and J ends were trimmed by 0 bases and 3 bases, with 10 bases remaining between them. Germline values: CDR1 SGHNT, CDR2 YYREEE (reference sequence). CDR3 DNA: TGTGCCAGCAGCTTGGACGGGGGTAACTATAATTCACCCCTCCACTTT. Protein product: CASSLDGGNYNSPLHF.

On this clone: A read error may account for a junction end that differs from germline. The rearrangement links TRBV6-1 to TRBJ2-1, with D perhaps being TRBD1 or TRBD2 (6 bases each). CDR1 is MNHNS and CDR2 is SASEGT in the germline V gene. CDR3 size: 15 residues. In nucleotides, the CDR3 is TGTGACAGCAGTGATAATGAGGGGGGTTCCAATGAGCAGTTCTTC. Translated: CDSSDNEGGSNEQFF.

This clone was counted ten times or more. V and J are TRBV18 and TRBJ2-5, with D unresolved. Per the germline V gene, CDR1 is KGHSH and CDR2 is LQKENI. This CDR3 spans 12 amino acids. V was clipped by 3 bases and J by 4 bases, with 6 bases between them. The CDR3 DNA is TGTGCCAGCTCACCGATCGGAGAGACCCAGTACTTC. It yields the protein CASSPIGETQYF.

This clone was seen a few times. The J gene is TRBJ2-5, the V gene TRBV6-2 or TRBV6-3; 9 bases agree with TRBD2. The CDR3 contains 18 residues. Germline lookup yields CDR1 MNHEY and CDR2 SVGEGT. V was pared by 0 bases and J by 0 bases, with 8 bases of the junction left unmatched. The CDR3, as DNA: TGTGCCAGCAGTTACTCGATCCGACTAGCGGTGGACCAAGAGACCCAGTACTTC. This gives the protein CASSYSIRLAVDQETQYF.

This clone occurred many times. The chain uses TRBV24-1 and TRBJ2-6; D not certain. V was clipped by 4 bases and J by 0 bases, with 12 bases between them. This CDR3 comprises 17 residues. CDR1 is KGHDR and CDR2 is SFDVKD in the germline V gene. The CDR3 loop is CATSDGSFSSGANVLTF. The CDR3, as DNA: TGTGCCACCAGTGACGGGTCCTTCAGCTCTGGGGCCAACGTCCTGACTTTC.

This clone has ten or more counts. V gene TRBV10-3 combines with J gene TRBJ2-3; D might be TRBD2 (7 bases). CDR1 is ENHRY and CDR2 is SYGVKD in the germline V gene. This CDR3 region has 15 residues. V was shortened by 2 bases and J by 0 bases, with 9 bases between the two germline ends. CDR3 in amino acids: CAISETGGSTDTQYF. In DNA, the CDR3 is TGTGCCATCAGTGAGACGGGGGGCAGCACAGATACGCAGTATTTT.

This clone counts as medium-sized (0.01 to 0.1%). Other DNA sequences within the sample encode an identical CDR3. In DNA form, the CDR3 reads TGTGCCAGCAGTGCGGGGCCCTATAATTCACCCCTCCACTTT. It yields the protein CASSAGPYNSPLHF. This chain links TRBV6-1 with TRBJ1-6, with a tentative D call TRBD1 (5 bases). The CDR3 runs 14 residues. Trimming shortened V by 4 bases and J by 2 bases, and 6 bases separated the two germline ends. CDR1 is MNHNS, CDR2 SASEGT, per germline.

By share, this clone counts as medium-sized. The chain combines TRBV6-1 with TRBJ1-6; no firm D call. The CDR3 is 12 amino acids. Germline CDR1 MNHNS, CDR2 SASEGT. Trimming removed 3 bases from V and 9 bases from J, with 6 bases in between. The CDR3 loop is CASSDVPSPLHF. Here the CDR3 DNA reads TGTGCCAGCAGTGACGTACCTTCACCCCTCCACTTT.

This clone occurred many times. The rearrangement uses TRBV12-3 or TRBV12-4 and TRBJ1-2, with 9 positions matching TRBD1. The CDR3 consists of 15 residues. J lost 8 bases, V lost 5 bases, and 12 bases had no gene match. The CDR3 sequence is CASSNSYQTGGGYTF. The DNA for the CDR3 is TGTGCCAGCAGTAACTCCTACCAGACAGGGGGAGGCTACACCTTC.

This clone is judged medium-sized (0.01 to 0.1%). V gene TRBV6-2 or TRBV6-3 combines with J gene TRBJ1-2; D perhaps matches TRBD1 (6 bases). The CDR3 is 13 residues long. V gave up 0 bases and J gave up 7 bases, with 9 bases separating them. The V gene's germline CDR1 is MNHEY and CDR2 SVGEGT. DNA of the CDR3: TGTGCCAGCAGTTACTCTCGGGGGGCTGGCTACACCTTC. Amino acid sequence: CASSYSRGAGYTF.

This clone was observed at least ten times. This chain connects TRBV14 to TRBJ1-1; possible D gene TRBD1, 6 bases. V lost 1 base to trimming and J lost 3 bases, with 21 bases between them. Germline CDR1 is SGHDN and CDR2 is FVKESK. CDR3 length: 18 residues. The CDR3 loop reads CASSQGVRTGKVDTEAFF. In DNA form, the CDR3 reads TGTGCCAGCAGCCAAGGGGTTAGAACAGGGAAAGTCGACACTGAAGCTTTCTTT. Full variable domain (rest looked up from reference TRBV14 and TRBJ1-1): EAGVTQFPSHSVIEKGQTVTLRCDPISGHDNLYWYRRVMGKEIKFLLHFVKESKQDESGMPNNRFLAERTGGTYSTLKVQPAELEDSGVYFCASSQGVRTGKVDTEAFFGQGTRLTVV.

The gene calls are TRBV7-9 and TRBJ2-7; 7 bases align to TRBD2. The germline V gene encodes CDR1 SEHNR and CDR2 FQNEAQ (reference sequence). The length of the CDR3 is 15 residues. The V gene end was trimmed by 5 bases and the J gene end by 7 bases; junction bases not matched to a gene: 14. The CDR3 protein is CASSRGTIGSREQYF. The CDR3 DNA sequence: TGTGCCAGCAGCCGGGGGACTATCGGTAGTAGAGAGCAGTACTTC.

This clone occurred a few times. This is likely a read error, given that the CDR3 carries no conserved phenylalanine or tryptophan at its end. The limits of the CDR3 on the DNA are not certain, so only TCRdb's listed CDR3 is given. CDR3 sequence reads: CSVAPTGRGDTL. This chain connects TRBV29-1 to TRBJ1-2; TRBD1 reflects the table's D call only, with no check against the DNA. The CDR3 is 12 amino acids in total, end residues counted. CDR1 is SQVTM and CDR2 is ANQGSEA in the germline V gene.

To note about this clone: It is likely a read error, because the conserved phenylalanine at the end of the CDR3 is missing. The DNA is left out, because the CDR3 cannot be placed on it with certainty; the CDR3 is given as TCRdb lists it. The V call is TRBV6-5, the J call TRBJ1-2; the D call of TRBD1 is as the table states it, not checked on the DNA. The CDR3 totals 16 residues, both ends included. Looked up from germline, CDR1 is MNHEY and CDR2 is SVGAGI. This CDR3 is CASRYSTGRGNYGYNL.

This clone is termed medium-sized. V and J are TRBV10-1 and TRBJ2-2; 7 nucleotides match TRBD1. Trimming cost V 4 bases and J 5 bases; bases outside gene matches: 4. CDR1 and CDR2 (germline): WNHNN, SYGVQD (reference sequence). This CDR3 has 14 amino acids. CDR3 residues: CASSAETGTGELFF. The CDR3 DNA sequence: TGCGCCAGCAGTGCCGAGACAGGGACCGGGGAGCTGTTTTTT.

The V gene is TRBV3-1, the J gene TRBJ1-3; TRBD1 is a possible D gene (5 bases). The CDR3 has 17 amino acids. CDR1 is LGHDT, CDR2 YNNKEL, per germline (reference sequence). The ends were cut back, 4 bases at V and 0 bases at J, with 16 bases in the middle. The CDR3 bases are TGTGCCAGCAGCCCTACCCAATTGGGGGGCTCTGGAAACACCATATATTTT. Residues: CASSPTQLGGSGNTIYF.

This clone was seen at least ten times. CDR3 DNA: TGCAGTGCCCTCCTTTTTACGGGGTTCACAGATACGCAGTATTTT. This translates into CSALLFTGFTDTQYF. V gene TRBV20-1 combines with J gene TRBJ2-3, with D possibly being TRBD2 (5 bases). CDR3 length equals 15 residues. With 6 bases removed from V and 2 bases from J, the gap between germline ends came to 18 bases. Germline V gene data show CDR1 as DFQATT and CDR2 as SNEGSKA (reference sequence).

The chain carries TRBV20-1 and TRBJ1-2; a possible D gene is TRBD1 (5 bases). Germline CDR1 reads DFQATT; CDR2 reads SNEGSKA (reference sequence). The V gene lost 5 bases and the J gene lost 4 bases, with 11 bases spanning the gap. The CDR3 has 12 residues. The CDR3 region is CSAHDSPYGYTF. DNA for the CDR3: TGCAGTGCTCACGACAGTCCCTATGGCTACACCTTC.

This clone is judged medium-sized. The rearrangement links TRBV6-1 to TRBJ1-6; D not resolved. CDR3 length: 17 amino acids. Trimming stripped 6 bases from V and 0 bases from J, with 15 bases between. From germline, CDR1 is MNHNS and CDR2 SASEGT. CDR3 bases: TGTGCCAGCAGAAATCTTCGGGGTAGCTCCTATAATTCACCCCTCCACTTT. This gives the protein CASRNLRGSSYNSPLHF.

V gene TRBV6-1 combines with J gene TRBJ2-3; a possible D gene is TRBD2 (6 bases). This CDR3 has 15 residues. Germline lookup yields CDR1 MNHNS and CDR2 SASEGT. Trimming took off 7 bases at V and 1 base at J, with 15 bases between the two ends. Here the CDR3 DNA reads TGTGCCAGCAATGGACTATCGGGGGGCACAGATACGCAGTATTTT. Translating gives CASNGLSGGTDTQYF.

This clone has a count of ten or more. The rearrangement uses TRBV20-1 and TRBJ2-5, with 13 bases that match TRBD2. The trim removed 0 bases at V and 5 bases at J, leaving 12 bases unmatched. The CDR3 covers 18 residues. Germline V CDR1 and CDR2: DFQATT, SNEGSKA (reference sequence). The CDR3, as DNA: TGCAGTGCTAGAGACACTAGCGGGAGGGCCTGGGATCGGGAGACCCAGTACTTC. It specifies CSARDTSGRAWDRETQYF.

This clone was observed at least ten times. This may be a read error, as it is one base from a much larger clone. Other DNA sequences in this specimen translate into the identical CDR3. The rearrangement joins TRBV10-1 to TRBJ1-4; D is unresolved. The length of the CDR3 is 15 residues. The ends were cut back, 3 bases at V and 4 bases at J, with 12 bases in the middle. The V gene's germline CDR1 is WNHNN and CDR2 SYGVQD (reference sequence). The CDR3 DNA sequence: TGCGCCAGCAGTGATCCGACCGCGCTTAATGAAAAACTGTTTTTT. Residues: CASSDPTALNEKLFF.

This clone was picked up a small number of times. A single base separates this from a much larger clone, so it may be a read error. Other DNA sequences from this sample encode an identical CDR3 as well. The rearrangement joins TRBV5-8 to TRBJ2-7; the D is unclear. Between the trimmed V and J ends, which lost 2 bases and 4 bases, there was a span of 16 bases. CDR1 and CDR2 from the germline V gene are SGHTS and YDEGEE. The CDR3 runs to 15 residues. DNA of the CDR3: TGTGCCAGCAGCTTTCATCGACCCGGTCGTTACGAGCAGTACTTC. Encoded protein: CASSFHRPGRYEQYF.